These 11 T cell receptor beta chains share one sample of origin, sequenced in a study of cytotoxic CD8 clonotypes in ibrutinib-treated CLL. Generated by immunoSEQ multiplex PCR, the TCRdb table keeps only in-frame clones and is missing some. The sample contains about 200,000 clones, 70% of which appear only once. Source: PBMCs, taken after 12 months of ibrutinib treatment. These receptors were taken from a human donor with chronic lymphocytic leukemia.

The chain couples TRBV6-6 to TRBJ2-5; the D gene is possibly TRBD2 (5 bases). V was trimmed by 2 bases and J by 1 base, leaving 14 bases between them. The CDR3 contains 16 residues. Per the germline V gene, CDR1 is MNHNY and CDR2 is SVGAGI (reference sequence). The chain's CDR3 is CASSYDGNRIQETQYF. The CDR3 DNA sequence: TGTGCCAGCAGTTACGACGGGAACCGAATCCAAGAGACCCAGTACTTC.

The CDR3, as DNA: TGTGCCATACAGGGGCTGAACACCGGGGAGCTGTTTTTT. It translates to CAIQGLNTGELFF. The chain recombines TRBV6-6 with TRBJ2-2; 7 bases map to TRBD1. The CDR3 runs 13 residues. V lost 10 bases to trimming and J lost 1 base; unmatched junction nucleotides: 3. Germline CDR1 MNHNY, CDR2 SVGAGI (reference sequence).

J is TRBJ2-1 and V is TRBV30; 9 bases match TRBD2. V was pared by 2 bases and J by 8 bases, with 7 bases of the junction left unmatched. Germline V gene sequence: CDR1 GTSNPN, CDR2 SVGIG (reference sequence). This CDR3 is 14 amino acids long. CDR3 nucleotides: TGTGCCTGGAGTAGGCGGGGGGGCAGGGATGAGCAGTTCTTC. As protein: CAWSRRGGRDEQFF.

The table lists this clone with a count of one. This chain's CDR3 is CASSEPRRETQYF. DNA for the CDR3: TGCGCCAGCAGCGAACCTAGGCGAGAGACCCAGTACTTC. The V and J genes are TRBV5-1 and TRBJ2-5; D is unclear. Germline V gene sequence: CDR1 SGHRS, CDR2 YFSETQ. V was pared by 4 bases and J by 4 bases, with 11 bases between. CDR3 size: 13 residues.

The chain carries TRBV4-1 and TRBJ2-7; TRBD2 matches at 8 bases. The V gene end was trimmed by 0 bases and the J gene end by 2 bases; junction bases not matched to a gene: 6. Germline assignment: CDR1 MGHRA and CDR2 YSYEKL. The CDR3 covers 16 residues. The CDR3 nucleotides are TGCGCCAGCAGCCAAGATCCGGGAGGGGCCACCTACGAGCAGTACTTC. As protein: CASSQDPGGATYEQYF.

This sequence joins TRBV5-1 and TRBJ1-2; 12 bases line up with TRBD1. CDR1 and CDR2 from the germline V gene are SGHRS and YFSETQ. With 6 bases clipped from V and 1 base from J, the junction kept 10 bases outside the gene matches. This CDR3 has 17 residues. CDR3 nucleotides: TGCGCCAGCATTGGGGGACAGGGGGCCGACCTTAACTATGGCTACACCTTC. It yields the protein CASIGGQGADLNYGYTF.

The chain carries TRBV29-1 and TRBJ2-3; D uncertain. The CDR3 covers 12 residues. Trimming took 7 bases from V and 1 from J, leaving 9 bases between them. Germline V gene sequence: CDR1 SQVTM, CDR2 ANQGSEA. The CDR3 spells CSGRTGTDTQYF. In DNA, the CDR3 is TGCAGCGGGCGGACGGGCACAGATACGCAGTATTTT.

The chain employs TRBV5-4 and TRBJ2-3; D is possibly TRBD1 (6 bases). Trimming pared 5 bases from V and 0 bases from J, leaving 13 bases between. The V gene's germline CDR1 is SGHNT and CDR2 YYREEE (reference sequence). The CDR3 runs to 15 residues. The CDR3 DNA reads as TGTGCCAGCAGAAAGGGAACAGGGAGCACAGATACGCAGTATTTT. Its protein is CASRKGTGSTDTQYF.

The genes are TRBV6-5 and TRBJ2-7, with 10 nucleotides matching TRBD1. The CDR3 is 15 residues long. Germline CDR1 MNHEY, CDR2 SVGAGI. The junction had 8 bases not matched to a gene; V was cut back by 6 bases and J by 3 bases. The CDR3 protein is CASSRGGQGIYEQYF. CDR3 nucleotide sequence: TGTGCCAGCAGCCGGGGGGGACAGGGGATCTACGAGCAGTACTTC.

The chain carries TRBV25-1 and TRBJ1-1; maybe TRBD1 (5 bases). The CDR3 totals 12 residues. CDR1 MGHDK and CDR2 SYGVNS come from the germline V gene. V was trimmed by 11 bases and J by 4 bases, leaving 14 bases between them. As DNA, the CDR3 is TGTGCCGGTCAGGGTTCGGGCACTGAAGCTTTCTTT. Its translation: CAGQGSGTEAFF.

This chain connects TRBV6-5 to TRBJ2-3; the D gene could be TRBD1 or TRBD2 (6 bases each). Germline CDR1 MNHEY, CDR2 SVGAGI. The CDR3 is 13 residues long. The germline V and J ends were trimmed by 6 bases and 3 bases, with 10 bases remaining between them. This CDR3 is CASREGGTDTQYF. In nucleotides, the CDR3 is TGTGCCAGCAGGGAGGGGGGAACAGATACGCAGTATTTT.